This TCR beta chain was obtained from a study of T cells in Graves' hyperthyroidism and ophthalmopathy. Study details: Initial diagnosis, before any treatment, was when peripheral blood was collected.

Study-wide findings and caveats: In the analysis, a 13 V-J model separated ophthalmopathy from stable hyperthyroidism.

Many counts were recorded for this clonotype. Its antigen is still unknown. Based on clinical symptoms, serum thyroxine and TRAb, thyroid ultrasound and orbital computed tomography, diagnoses were reached. Fresh peripheral blood, roughly 10 ml of it, supplied the PBMCs. Amplification of TCR beta CDR3 regions used RNA as the template. A first-round RT-PCR of the TCR CDR3 used the HTBI primer set. Using its own MiXCR run on the multiplex PCR reads, TCRdb lists one record per CDR3 protein. The repertoire holds 350,000 to 450,000 distinct CDR3 sequences, with roughly an eighth as singletons. The CDR3 covers 15 residues. V dropped 0 bases and J dropped 11 bases, with 14 bases sitting between them. Germline CDR1 and CDR2: SGHTA and FQGNSA.

The specimen was blood. The V gene is TRBV7-2, the J gene TRBJ1-6; D unclear. The TCR sequence derives from a man aged 50-59 years with Graves' ophthalmopathy. The DNA for the CDR3 is TGTGCCAGCAGCTTAGCCGCAGGAGAGATAACACCCCTCCACTTT. Its protein is CASSLAAGEITPLHF. The whole variable domain, filled in from reference TRBV7-2 and TRBJ1-6, reads GAGVSQSPSNKVTEKGKDVELRCDPISGHTALYWYRQSLGQGLEFLIYFQGNSAPDKSGLPSDRFSAERTGGSVSTLTIQRTQQEDSAVYLCASSLAAGEITPLHFGNGTRLTVT.